This TCR beta chain is from a study of T cell repertoires in aging, cancer and after chemotherapy (dated by TCRdb to between 2018 and 2020). Background for the entire study: Donors were distributed across six age groups ranging from 30 or younger to 70 or older, with at least three individuals included per group. Paired pre- and post-chemotherapy samples in the hematological group came from chronic lymphocytic leukemia patients treated with fludarabine- or bendamustine-based regimens. Roughly 9.6 million TCR reads were contained in the full dataset. To examine immunoaging and T cell reconstitution after chemotherapy, the study profiled TCR beta repertoires in peripheral blood from healthy donors and cancer patients. Alongside fewer than 100 healthy donors serving as a reference group, the cohort included approximately 220 cancer patients, of whom more than 85 had hematological cancers and about 130 had solid cancers.

Turning to this clonotype: Its antigen remains unidentified. Base qualities are not at hand, and no much larger clone is one base apart.

Genomic DNA extracted from peripheral blood, rather than sorted cells or RNA, was used as the source for amplification of TCR beta rearrangements. General findings and caveats noted by the study authors: In healthy donors, the decline in TCR diversity with age was mainly due to loss of richness, whereas in cancer patients loss of evenness also played a role. Lymphoid organ infiltration was present in hematological cancer patients, and this infiltration may itself impair thymic emigration or peripheral T cell expansion. Untreated patients with hematological or solid cancers showed significantly lower blood TCR diversity and higher clonality than age-matched healthy donors. Median generation probability increased over the chemotherapy interval in both cancer cohorts, suggesting repertoire reconstitution through rebound thymic output. According to the authors, the repertoire data do not allow conclusions to be drawn about immunological memory after chemotherapy.

Multiplex touch-down PCR with a mixed TRB-A/B primer pool was used to amplify rearranged TRB sequences covering the V, D and J segments. Two consecutive PCR reactions with Phusion HS II polymerase added Illumina adapters and sample indices to the amplicons. The amplicons were purified from gel with the NucleoSpin Gel and PCR Clean-up kit and then assessed with Qubit and an Agilent 2100 Bioanalyzer. The libraries were sequenced on an Illumina MiSeq with 600-cycle, single-indexed, paired-end runs. In the original analysis: Processing of the TRB sequences was carried out with MiXCR versions 2.12 and 3.0.5. Each unique CDR3 nucleotide sequence was treated as one clone, and only productive sequences with two or more reads were kept. Repertoire metrics included Shannon diversity, evenness, clonality (one minus evenness), and alpha-parameterized diversity profiles from alpha 0 to 5. Generation probabilities of clones in paired pre- and post-chemotherapy samples were computed with the IGoR algorithm. The public reads were reanalyzed by TCRdb: fastp trimming at Q25, MiXCR alignment, in-frame beta chains only. Rows matching on CDR3 protein sequence are summarized as one entry with the most common DNA and genes. TCRdb's processing, not the authors' own work, is the source of the V and J calls. The sample data list some 5,000 distinct CDR3 sequences, and 38% of these were observed just once. The ten largest clones add up to approximately 50% of the sample.

The sequenced sample was blood. The clonotype comes from a human donor with a blood cancer.

The CDR3: CAIRRDTNQPQHF. The nucleotide sequence is given as TGTGCCATCAGGAGGGACACAAATCAGCCCCAGCATTTT. The chain is made from TRBV10-3 and TRBJ1-5, and TRBD1 may be the D gene, going by 6 matching bases. A distance of 10 bases separates the germline ends of V and J, which lose 6 bases and 4 bases respectively. From the cysteine through the phenylalanine, the CDR3 covers 13 amino acids. Only CDR3 DNA remains: 39 bases, in frame from the first base. From the germline V gene, CDR1 is ENHRY and CDR2 is SYGVKD.